The sequence of this TCR beta chain was determined in a study of human T cells and chemical hapten exposure. This clonotype was observed a few times. Each CDR3 protein is one row after TCRdb ran MiXCR on the RACE reads. The table includes about 290,000 distinct CDR3 sequences, just under 8% detected once. The time point denotes: pre-sensitization, week 0. Regarding treatment: therapeutic diphenylcyclopropenone sensitization with weekly scalp DPC. The CDR3 runs 14 residues. Germline CDR1 is LGHNA and CDR2 is YSLEER. V was cut by 2 bases and J by 5 bases, with 12 bases left in between. This receptor was obtained from a man between 18 and 35 years old with alopecia areata. Some clones in this sample may be carry-over from other donors' samples. This chain joins TRBV4-3 and TRBJ1-2; D unresolved. The starting material was whole blood, obtained in connection with sensitization to the hapten diphenylcyclopropenone (DPC). The CDR3 region is CASSQRMQIYGYTF. The CDR3 DNA is TGCGCCAGCAGCCAAAGGATGCAAATATATGGCTACACCTTC.